The 24 T cell receptor beta chains below come from one sample, sequenced in a study of T-cell reconstitution after alpha-beta-depleted transplantation in children. The authors prepared the TCRbeta library with unique molecular identifiers. TCRdb passed the PCR reads through MiXCR, listing each CDR3 protein once. The sample contains fewer than 700,000 distinct CDR3 sequences, approximately 12% of which appear only once. The specimen was PBMCs, mostly from graft donor cells, collected 360 days after TCRalphabeta/CD19-depleted stem cell transplant. Every receptor here comes from a male patient aged 5 to 17 who had a stem cell transplant for acute myeloid leukemia, so the T cells may come from the graft donor.

This clonotype was detected only a few times. CDR3: CSAGPGLVRHEQYF. The DNA for the CDR3 is TGCAGTGCGGGGCCGGGACTAGTGAGGCACGAGCAGTACTTC. This chain links TRBV20-1 with TRBJ2-7; 8 bases are a match to TRBD2. Trimming took 6 bases from V and 5 from J; bases not matched to a gene: 12. The CDR3 contains 14 residues. CDR1 is DFQATT, CDR2 SNEGSKA, per germline (reference sequence).

The CDR3 bases are TGTGCCAGCAGCGTAGGTTCCGTTAGGCACATTGGAGATACGCAGTATTTT. Translation gives CASSVGSVRHIGDTQYF. This chain links TRBV9 with TRBJ2-3; D uncertain. Trimming left V 0 bases short and J 5 bases short, with 19 bases between. The V gene's germline CDR1 is SGDLS and CDR2 YYNGEE. The CDR3 runs to 17 residues.

This clonotype was counted many times. The chain is built from TRBV20-1 and TRBJ2-3; 7 nucleotides match TRBD2. CDR3 size: 12 residues. Unmatched junction bases numbered 4, after V lost 5 bases and J lost 5 bases. The V gene's germline CDR1 is DFQATT and CDR2 SNEGSKA (reference sequence). DNA of the CDR3: TGCAGTGCTCAGACTAGCTTAGATACGCAGTATTTT. Translation: CSAQTSLDTQYF.

This clonotype was seen a handful of times. V usage is TRBV28 and J usage is TRBJ1-2, with 9 positions matching TRBD1. The CDR3 has 14 residues. Germline V gene lookup returns CDR1 MDHEN and CDR2 SYDVKM. V shed 7 bases, J shed 9 bases, and the junction held 12 bases outside the gene matches. The CDR3 loop is CASTSTGGERSYTF. Here the CDR3 DNA reads TGTGCCAGCACCTCCACAGGGGGCGAGCGAAGCTACACCTTC.

This clonotype turned up a few times. The V and J genes are TRBV6-2 or TRBV6-3 and TRBJ2-1; 8 bases agree with TRBD1. Germline values: CDR1 MNHEY, CDR2 SVGEGT. Trimming took 10 bases from V and 1 from J; bases not matched to a gene: 3. This CDR3 is built from 13 residues. The CDR3 DNA follows: TGTGCCATCAGACAGGGGTCCTACAATGAGCAGTTCTTC. It specifies CAIRQGSYNEQFF.

A few counts support this clonotype. The rearrangement uses TRBV7-2 and TRBJ1-2; D may be TRBD1 (6 bases). V was cut by 1 base and J by 2 bases, with 14 bases left in between. The length of the CDR3 is 16 residues. Germline CDR1 is SGHTA and CDR2 is FQGNSA. This chain's CDR3 is CASSLVQGRVNYGYTF. CDR3 nucleotide sequence: TGTGCCAGCAGCTTAGTTCAGGGGCGCGTGAACTATGGCTACACCTTC.

The chain combines TRBV14 with TRBJ2-2, with 8 bases identical to TRBD2. CDR1 SGHDN and CDR2 FVKESK come from the germline V gene. The CDR3 contains 18 residues. V was pared by 1 base and J by 2 bases, with 9 bases of the junction left unmatched. In nucleotides, the CDR3 is TGTGCCAGCAGCCAAGTGCCCAGCGGGAGCCTTAACACCGGGGAGCTGTTTTTT. It yields the protein CASSQVPSGSLNTGELFF.

The J gene is TRBJ1-5, the V gene TRBV5-1; the D gene is possibly TRBD1 (5 bases). The ends were cut back, 0 bases at V and 0 bases at J, with 10 bases in the middle. Per the germline V gene, CDR1 is SGHRS and CDR2 is YFSETQ. The CDR3 contains 16 residues. CDR3 sequence (DNA): TGCGCCAGCAGCTTGGCCCCAGGGTATAGCAATCAGCCCCAGCATTTT. Residues: CASSLAPGYSNQPQHF.

The chain is built from TRBV4-1 and TRBJ2-1, with D possibly TRBD1 on 6 matching bases. The CDR3 has 15 amino acids. V was clipped by 5 bases and J by 2 bases, with 13 bases between them. Germline V gene data show CDR1 as MGHRA and CDR2 as YSYEKL. Written as DNA, the CDR3 is TGCGCCAGCAGCTCTCGACAGGTTCCCTACAATGAGCAGTTCTTC. It yields the protein CASSSRQVPYNEQFF.

This clonotype was found many times. The chain combines TRBV18 with TRBJ2-5; 7 positions match TRBD2. The CDR3 runs 15 residues. Trimming at V came to 0 bases and at J to 4 bases, leaving 5 bases not matched to a gene. Germline V lookup: CDR1 KGHSH, CDR2 LQKENI. CDR3 sequence reads: CASSPPSGRRETQYF. The CDR3 DNA sequence: TGTGCCAGCTCACCACCGTCCGGGAGGAGAGAGACCCAGTACTTC.

This clonotype appeared many times. The chain couples TRBV7-2 to TRBJ2-7, with TRBD1 matching over 7 bases. There are 14 residues in the CDR3. V gave up 2 bases and J gave up 5 bases; unmatched junction bases: 6. From germline, CDR1 is SGHTA and CDR2 FQGNSA. CDR3 coding DNA: TGTGCCAGCAGCTTATCTCGGACAGGCGACGAGCAGTACTTC. Protein product: CASSLSRTGDEQYF.

The chain couples TRBV7-2 to TRBJ2-1; D ambiguous. The V end was cut by 5 bases, the J end by 4 bases, with 18 bases between. In germline, CDR1 is SGHTA, CDR2 FQGNSA. The CDR3 loop spans 16 amino acids. CDR3 nucleotides: TGTGCCAGCAGCCCGAGAATACTAACTCTTTACAATGAGCAGTTCTTC. This translates into CASSPRILTLYNEQFF.

This chain connects TRBV7-8 to TRBJ2-5; D unresolved. Trimming cost V 1 base and J 1 base, with 7 bases left between them. The CDR3 is 14 residues long. The germline CDR1 and CDR2 sequences are SGHVS and FQNEAQ. The CDR3 is CASSLEPGQETQYF. CDR3 sequence (DNA): TGTGCCAGCAGCTTAGAACCAGGCCAAGAGACCCAGTACTTC.

This clonotype was detected ten times or more. The chain links TRBV18 to TRBJ2-5; D ambiguous. Germline V gene lookup returns CDR1 KGHSH and CDR2 LQKENI. V lost 2 bases to trimming and J lost 1 base, with 2 bases between them. The CDR3 sequence is 12 residues long. The CDR3 DNA follows: TGTGCCAGCTCACCAACCCAAGAGACCCAGTACTTC. Translation gives CASSPTQETQYF.

This clonotype was observed a few times. The chain carries TRBV29-1 and TRBJ2-1; 9 nucleotides align to TRBD2. V lost 7 bases to trimming and J lost 5 bases; unmatched junction nucleotides: 6. Germline CDR1 reads SQVTM; CDR2 reads ANQGSEA. This CDR3 has 13 amino acids. The CDR3 nucleotides read TGCAGCGCACGACTAGCGGAAAACAATGAGCAGTTCTTC. It translates to CSARLAENNEQFF.

This clonotype was observed a handful of times. The chain recombines TRBV20-1 with TRBJ2-5, with TRBD2 identical over 9 bases. Trimming cost V 1 base and J 4 bases; bases outside gene matches: 7. Per the germline V gene, CDR1 is DFQATT and CDR2 is SNEGSKA (reference sequence). The CDR3 covers 15 residues. CDR3 residues: CSARGVRGGTETQYF. DNA of the CDR3: TGCAGTGCTAGAGGTGTGCGGGGGGGCACAGAGACCCAGTACTTC.

This clonotype was seen just once. This chain links TRBV2 with TRBJ2-5, with TRBD1 identical over 7 bases. V gave up 8 bases and J gave up 1 base; unmatched junction bases: 7. Germline CDR1 reads SNHLY; CDR2 reads FYNNEI. The CDR3 totals 14 residues. CDR3 sequence (DNA): TGTGCCAGCGGACAGGTCTTACCCCAAGAGACCCAGTACTTC. This codes for CASGQVLPQETQYF. The full variable domain, in which reference TRBV2 and TRBJ2-5 provide the parts outside the CDR3, is EPEVTQTPSHQVTQMGQEVILRCVPISNHLYFYWYRQILGQKVEFLVSFYNNEISEKSEIFDDQFSVERPDGSNFTLKIRSTKLEDSAMYFCASGQVLPQETQYFGPGTRLLVL.

There are a few counts of this clonotype. The rearrangement uses TRBV23-1 and TRBJ2-7; 10 bases line up with TRBD1. TRBV23-1 is noted as an ORF with a role that remains uncertain. The CDR3 loop spans 16 amino acids. V trimming: 0 bases; J trimming: 4 bases; junction bases outside the gene matches: 6. The CDR3, as DNA: TGCGCCAGCAGTCAATCCGGGACAGGGGAAAGATACGAGCAGTACTTC. This translates into CASSQSGTGERYEQYF.

This CDR3 reads CSASLSGRGTGELFF. Written as DNA, the CDR3 is TGCAGTGCTAGCCTGAGCGGGAGAGGAACCGGGGAGCTGTTTTTT. The genes are TRBV20-1 and TRBJ2-2; 8 nucleotides agree with TRBD2. The CDR3 runs to 15 residues. The germline gives CDR1 DFQATT, CDR2 SNEGSKA (reference sequence). V lost 3 bases, J lost 5 bases, and 8 bases stayed unmatched.

This clonotype was found many times. This rearrangement joins TRBV7-3 to TRBJ2-1; D may be TRBD1 (5 bases). The CDR3 is 15 residues long. The germline V and J ends were trimmed by 4 bases and 4 bases, with 14 bases remaining between them. Germline loops: CDR1 SGHTA, CDR2 FQGTGA. CDR3 region: CASSSRAGSYNEQFF. The CDR3 nucleotides read TGTGCCAGCAGCTCCAGGGCAGGGTCTTACAATGAGCAGTTCTTC. Together with reference TRBV7-3 and TRBJ2-1, the CDR3 gives the full variable domain: GAGVSQTPSNKVTEKGKYVELRCDPISGHTALYWYRQSLGQGPEFLIYFQGTGAADDSGLPNDRFFAVRPEGSVSTLKIQRTERGDSAVYLCASSSRAGSYNEQFFGPGTRLTVL.

The CDR3 coding sequence is TGTGCCAGCAGCTTACAGGAGAACACAGATACGCAGTATTTT. Its translation is CASSLQENTDTQYF. The chain carries TRBV11-2 and TRBJ2-3; D not resolved. The CDR3 is 14 amino acids. Germline V gene data show CDR1 as SGHAT and CDR2 as FQNNGV. Trimming stripped 2 bases from V and 2 bases from J, with 8 bases between.

This clonotype was seen many times. Germline is not matched at one junction end, which may reflect a read error. The chain employs TRBV4-3 and TRBJ2-1, with no clear D. Germline loops: CDR1 LGHNA, CDR2 YSLEER. This CDR3 is built from 13 residues. The CDR3 loop is CASSQGPYNEQFF. The CDR3 nucleotides are TGTGCCAGCAGCCAAGGCCCCTACAATGAGCAGTTCTTC.

This clonotype was detected many times. The chain employs TRBV28 and TRBJ1-1; 9 nucleotides match TRBD1. The CDR3 has 16 amino acids. Per the germline V gene, CDR1 is MDHEN and CDR2 is SYDVKM. V lost 4 bases to trimming and J lost 5 bases; unmatched junction nucleotides: 11. CDR3 nucleotide sequence: TGTGCCAGCAGTTACCAGGGGACAGGGAAAGGGACTGAAGCTTTCTTT. It encodes CASSYQGTGKGTEAFF. The variable domain in full, completed from reference TRBV28 and TRBJ1-1, reads DVKVTQSSRYLVKRTGEKVFLECVQDMDHENMFWYRQDPGLGLRLIYFSYDVKMKEKGDIPEGYSVSREKKERFSLILESASTNQTSMYLCASSYQGTGKGTEAFFGQGTRLTVV.

This clonotype was detected a few times. The genes are TRBV7-9 and TRBJ1-1; D remains unclear. Trimming pared 4 bases from V and 0 bases from J, leaving 6 bases between. Germline CDR1 SEHNR, CDR2 FQNEAQ (reference sequence). The CDR3 is 13 amino acids. The CDR3 sequence is CASSSLLNTEAFF. The CDR3 nucleotides read TGTGCCAGCAGCTCATTATTGAACACTGAAGCTTTCTTT.